This TCR beta chain came from a study of CD8+ T cells in alopecia areata. Whole-study results and caveats: Scalp sample sequencing also detects resident alphabeta T cells of normal skin.

There are 13 residues in the CDR3. Trimming stripped 3 bases from V and 4 bases from J, with 12 bases between. Germline V lookup: CDR1 SQVTM, CDR2 ANQGSEA. RNA was extracted and reverse transcribed into cDNA as the sequencing template. Libraries were prepared by immunoSEQ multiplex PCR; TCRdb keeps only in-frame clonotypes and omits some of them. The sample has some 210,000 clones; under 70% are singletons. Treatment indicated: oral pan-JAK inhibitor, 5-10 mg twice daily. This clone was seen a few times. Its matching antigen is unknown. The input for sequencing was CD4+ T cells sorted from blood, taken at approximately week 42, from a patient treated with tofacitinib. The receptor's source is a human donor with alopecia areata. This chain links TRBV29-1 with TRBJ2-5; possibly TRBD2 for D (6 bases). CDR3 DNA sequence: TGCAGCGTTGAGGAGGGCTTAGGAGAGACCCAGTACTTC. Translation gives CSVEEGLGETQYF.